The 19 T cell receptor beta chains reported below all come from one sample, sequenced in a study of post-analysis software for immune sequencing data. Libraries were made from TCR beta cDNA, and they carried unique molecular identifiers. MiXCR, run by TCRdb on the PCR reads, gives a single entry per CDR3 protein. Here the sample spans some 690,000 distinct CDR3 sequences, approximately 60% being singletons. The antigens of these receptors remain unknown. Study results and caveats: Five TRBV segments were significantly more frequent in patients than in controls. TRBV5-6, TRBV5-1 and TRBV20-1 were among these segments.

Specimen: blood. Every receptor here comes from a girl aged 2-9 years with multiple sclerosis.

The rearrangement links TRBV7-6 to TRBJ2-5, with 8 bases aligning to TRBD2. The CDR3 has 21 residues. Germline V gene sequence: CDR1 SGHVS, CDR2 FNYEAQ. Germline trimming cut 1 base from V and 5 bases from J; bases unmatched to any gene: 24. The CDR3 loop is CASSLGGGMGLVPHSWETQYF. The CDR3 bases are TGTGCCAGCAGCTTAGGGGGCGGTATGGGACTAGTCCCCCACTCGTGGGAGACCCAGTACTTC.

Only one count was recorded for this clonotype. This chain uses TRBV7-9 with TRBJ2-5; 8 bases align to TRBD1. Germline V gene data show CDR1 as SEHNR and CDR2 as FQNEAQ (reference sequence). The CDR3 loop spans 15 amino acids. V lost 5 bases, J lost 11 bases, and 16 bases stayed unmatched. The DNA of the CDR3 is TGTGCCAGCAGCCACGGGACAGGCTCTCACAATGAGCAGTACTTC. This translates into CASSHGTGSHNEQYF.

V is TRBV5-1 and J is TRBJ1-5; 10 nucleotides line up with TRBD1. The CDR3 is 15 amino acids. V gave up 6 bases and J gave up 7 bases; unmatched junction bases: 10. Germline CDR1 is SGHRS and CDR2 is YFSETQ. The CDR3 nucleotides are TGCGCCAGCAAAGAGGACAGGGGGGAGAGGCAGCCCCAGCATTTT. Amino acid sequence: CASKEDRGERQPQHF.

V is TRBV20-1 and J is TRBJ2-3; TRBD2 matches at 7 bases. Trimming removed 5 bases from V and 2 bases from J; junction bases left unmatched: 10. The CDR3 loop spans 15 amino acids. Germline V gene sequence: CDR1 DFQATT, CDR2 SNEGSKA (reference sequence). In DNA, the CDR3 is TGCAGTGCTGTCCGGGACTACCACTCCACAGATACGCAGTATTTT. It translates to CSAVRDYHSTDTQYF.

This chain connects TRBV6-4 to TRBJ1-2; 9 nucleotides align to TRBD1. This CDR3 has 13 residues. J gave up 5 bases and V 6 bases, and 4 bases lay outside the gene matches. Per germline, CDR1 MRHNA and CDR2 SNTAGT. CDR3 sequence reads: CASREDRGYGYTF. The CDR3 DNA reads TGTGCCAGCAGGGAAGACAGGGGGTATGGCTACACCTTC.

This clonotype was picked up a small number of times. CDR3 amino acids: CSANGASYNEQYF. The CDR3 nucleotides are TGCAGTGCTAACGGGGCCTCCTACAATGAGCAGTACTTC. The chain carries TRBV20-1 and TRBJ2-1, with D perhaps TRBD1 or TRBD2 (5 bases each). The J call is uncertain, as TRBJ2-7 better fits the DNA end. The CDR3 loop spans 13 amino acids. The germline V gene encodes CDR1 DFQATT and CDR2 SNEGSKA (reference sequence).

The V and J genes are TRBV20-1 and TRBJ2-4, with D possibly being TRBD1 or TRBD2 (5 bases each). Near its end, the DNA agrees better with TRBJ2-7, so the J call may be wrong. Looked up from germline, CDR1 is DFQATT and CDR2 is SNEGSKA (reference sequence). CDR3 length: 11 amino acids. Here the CDR3 DNA reads TGCAGTGCTAGGGGGGTAAACGAGCAGTACTTC. Translation: CSARGVNEQYF.

The V call is TRBV7-9, the J call TRBJ1-4; 10 bases align to TRBD1. CDR1 and CDR2 (germline): SEHNR, FQNEAQ (reference sequence). Trimming took 5 bases from V and 12 from J; bases not matched to a gene: 15. The CDR3 has 16 residues. This CDR3 is CASSHQMGTGEVELFF. The DNA of the CDR3 is TGTGCCAGCAGCCATCAAATGGGGACAGGGGAGGTGGAACTGTTTTTT.

This rearrangement joins TRBV12-3 or TRBV12-4 to TRBJ2-1; possible D gene TRBD1, 6 bases. V shed 6 bases and J shed 4 bases, with 16 bases lying between them. This CDR3 comprises 15 residues. The CDR3 nucleotides are TGTGCCAGCAGACAGCCGGGACAAATATACAATGAGCAGTTCTTC. The encoded protein is CASRQPGQIYNEQFF.

This clonotype was counted only a few times. An end of the junction differs from the germline gene, which may be a read error. The genes are TRBV27 and TRBJ2-7; unclear D gene. The germline V gene has CDR1 MNHEY and CDR2 SMNVEV (reference sequence). CDR3 length: 13 residues. The CDR3: CASSLSPGYEQYF. As DNA, the CDR3 is TGCGCCAGCAGCTTGTCTCCGGGCTACGAGCAGTACTTC.

The CDR3 is CASSSGTGYPNYGYTF. The CDR3 DNA reads as TGTGCCAGCAGTTCCGGGACAGGCTATCCTAACTATGGCTACACCTTC. The genes are TRBV12-3 or TRBV12-4 and TRBJ1-2, with 8 bases that match TRBD1. The ends lost 4 bases at V and 0 bases at J; junction bases unmatched: 7. The CDR3 totals 16 residues.

The rearrangement joins TRBV24-1 to TRBJ2-3, with D hard to call. V was shortened by 6 bases and J by 6 bases, with 9 bases between the two germline ends. The CDR3 is 12 amino acids. The germline V gene encodes CDR1 KGHDR and CDR2 SFDVKD. CDR3 sequence (DNA): TGTGCCACCAGTCTCGACTCCGATACGCAGTATTTT. As protein: CATSLDSDTQYF.

The chain uses TRBV14 and TRBJ1-2; D possibly corresponds to TRBD1 (5 bases). The CDR3 has 14 residues. V gave up 1 base and J gave up 1 base, with 7 bases separating them. The germline gives CDR1 SGHDN, CDR2 FVKESK. The CDR3 sequence is CASSQGGSNYGYTF. As DNA, the CDR3 is TGTGCCAGCAGCCAAGGGGGCAGTAACTATGGCTACACCTTC.

The chain links TRBV29-1 to TRBJ2-5; 8 bases match TRBD2. This CDR3 is built from 14 residues. With V trimmed by 2 bases and J by 2 bases, 4 bases remained unmatched. In germline, CDR1 is SQVTM, CDR2 ANQGSEA. Written as DNA, the CDR3 is TGCAGCGTTGAAACTAGCGGCTCACAAGAGACCCAGTACTTC. Amino acid sequence: CSVETSGSQETQYF.

CDR3 coding DNA: TGCGCCAGCAGCTTTGGGACAGTTCTCAATGAGCAGTTCTTC. Its protein is CASSFGTVLNEQFF. The rearrangement uses TRBV5-1 and TRBJ2-1; 7 bases are a match to TRBD1. This CDR3 is built from 14 residues. The J segment lost 6 bases and the V segment lost 2 bases, leaving 5 bases of the junction unmatched. Germline CDR1 is SGHRS and CDR2 is YFSETQ.

The chain combines TRBV15 with TRBJ2-5; 12 bases match TRBD2. The J call is uncertain, as TRBJ2-7 better fits the DNA end. CDR3 length: 17 amino acids. Looked up from germline, CDR1 is LNHNV and CDR2 is YYDKDF (reference sequence). CDR3 coding DNA: TGTGCCACCAGCAGAGAAAGGACTAGCGGGGCAACCTACGAGCAGTACTTC. It yields the protein CATSRERTSGATYEQYF.

The rearrangement uses TRBV4-3 and TRBJ2-3, with 8 positions matching TRBD2. Germline loops: CDR1 LGHNA, CDR2 YSLEER. Trimming at V came to 0 bases and at J to 0 bases, leaving 8 bases not matched to a gene. CDR3 length equals 18 residues. Here the CDR3 reads CASSQDGLAGSSTDTQYF. The CDR3 DNA sequence: TGCGCCAGCAGCCAAGACGGGCTAGCGGGTTCTAGCACAGATACGCAGTATTTT.

There are a few counts of this clonotype. This chain joins TRBV20-1 and TRBJ1-2, with D perhaps matching TRBD1 (5 bases). Per the germline V gene, CDR1 is DFQATT and CDR2 is SNEGSKA (reference sequence). V was clipped by 0 bases and J by 3 bases, with 11 bases between them. This CDR3 region has 14 residues. CDR3 coding DNA: TGCAGTGCTAGAGATTTAACAGGAGACTATGGCTACACCTTC. Translating it yields CSARDLTGDYGYTF.

The chain employs TRBV12-3 or TRBV12-4 and TRBJ2-3, with D perhaps TRBD2 (6 bases). Trimming left V 3 bases short and J 0 bases short, with 16 bases between. This CDR3 is 17 amino acids long. CDR3 in DNA: TGTGCCAGCAGTTTGAGTAGCGGCGGGGTTAGCACAGATACGCAGTATTTT. Translating it yields CASSLSSGGVSTDTQYF.